The source of this T cell receptor (beta chain) is a study of T cell responses to AZD1222 COVID-19 vaccine. General study points: Of the AZD1222 recipients, only five to seven were seropositive at baseline.

This clone was observed once. Its antigen is unidentified. The length of the CDR3 is 13 residues. The ends were cut back, 1 base at V and 6 bases at J, with 7 bases in the middle. Germline CDR1 and CDR2: SGHVS and FQNEAQ. Libraries were prepared by immunoSEQ multiplex PCR; TCRdb keeps only in-frame clonotypes and omits some of them. The table has 130,000 to 150,000 clones, 82% seen once. This clonotype was sampled from an adult in good health. The sample here was peripheral blood, taken on day 0 of MenACWY control vaccination. The chain couples TRBV7-8 to TRBJ2-1; D unresolved. CDR3 amino acids: CASSLDQVNEQFF. In DNA form, the CDR3 reads TGTGCCAGCAGCTTAGATCAGGTCAATGAGCAGTTCTTC.